This TCR beta chain emerged from a study of blood T cell repertoires in COVID-19. Study-wide context: T cells, B-cell-depleted T cells, or PBMCs provided the cDNA or gDNA that served as material.

V dropped 6 bases and J dropped 8 bases, with 22 bases sitting between them. The CDR3 totals 14 residues. Germline V gene data show CDR1 as SQVTM and CDR2 as ANQGSEA. Patients from Seattle were sampled longitudinally, starting during active infection. The authors' processing: Estimates of nucleated cell counts were drawn from the amplification of reference gene primers. TCRdb's table, derived via immunoSEQ multiplex PCR, lists solely in-frame clones and lacks some. That table is the source of V, J and clone size, and D and trimming were worked out from the DNA. The repertoire holds about 370,000 clones, with more than 70% as singletons.

The chain recombines TRBV29-1 with TRBJ1-2; D ambiguous. The material sequenced was peripheral blood. This TCR came from a woman under 40 with COVID-19, enrolled during active disease. CDR3 DNA sequence: TGCAGCGTCCAAGCCTCTCATACTCTAGACGGCTACACCTTC. Amino acid sequence: CSVQASHTLDGYTF.